The 10 T cell receptor beta chains given below trace back to one sample, sequenced in a study of shared clonotypes between healthy human individuals. The assay was immunoSEQ multiplex PCR, and TCRdb's table has in-frame clones only and misses some. The repertoire holds 95,000 to 120,000 clones, with about two thirds as singletons. Sequenced material: memory CD8+ T cells sorted from blood. Stated subset: CD45RO+ cells pooled with CCR7-negative TemRA cells. These receptors were taken from a woman in her twenties or thirties in good health.

This chain joins TRBV9 and TRBJ2-3; no clear D gene. CDR1 and CDR2 (germline): SGDLS, YYNGEE. The CDR3 is 13 residues long. Trimming stripped 4 bases from V and 0 bases from J, with 6 bases between. CDR3 coding DNA: TGTGCCAGCAGCCCCCCTAGCACAGATACGCAGTATTTT. Residues: CASSPPSTDTQYF.

This clone was observed a handful of times. The rearrangement links TRBV7-9 to TRBJ2-1; D may correspond to TRBD1 or TRBD2 (6 bases each). Trimming took off 5 bases at V and 10 bases at J, with 18 bases between the two ends. This CDR3 region has 14 residues. Germline lookup yields CDR1 SEHNR and CDR2 FQNEAQ (reference sequence). As DNA, the CDR3 is TGTGCCAGCAGCCGAATTCCGGGGGCCGGGGAGCAGTTCTTC. As protein: CASSRIPGAGEQFF.

V and J are TRBV4-2 and TRBJ1-1, with 8 bases aligning to TRBD1. Trimming took 3 bases from V and 6 from J; bases not matched to a gene: 6. There are 14 residues in the CDR3. Germline CDR1 and CDR2: LGHNA and YNFKEQ. The CDR3: CASSQDRDVPEAFF. CDR3 nucleotide sequence: TGTGCCAGCAGCCAGGACAGGGATGTCCCTGAAGCTTTCTTT.

On this clone: Other DNA sequences in this specimen translate into the identical CDR3. The chain has TRBV28 and TRBJ2-2, with TRBD2 identical over 7 bases. CDR3 size: 14 residues. V lost 1 base and J lost 5; bases outside the gene matches: 1. Germline lookup yields CDR1 MDHEN and CDR2 SYDVKM. The CDR3 DNA reads TGTGCCAGCAGTTTATTCGGGAGGACCGGGGAGCTGTTTTTT. Translated, it gives CASSLFGRTGELFF.

This clone was counted a single time. The genes are TRBV7-9 and TRBJ1-4; D gene ambiguous. V lost 5 bases, J lost 6 bases, and 10 bases lay in between. The germline V gene encodes CDR1 SEHNR and CDR2 FQNEAQ (reference sequence). The CDR3 runs to 13 residues. In DNA, the CDR3 is TGTGCCAGCAGCCCGGGGTGGCATGAAAAACTGTTTTTT. It translates to CASSPGWHEKLFF. Full variable domain (remainder filled in from reference TRBV7-9 and TRBJ1-4): DTGVSQNPRHKITKRGQNVTFRCDPISEHNRLYWYRQTLGQGPEFLTYFQNEAQLEKSRLLSDRFSAERPKGSFSTLEIQRTEQGDSAMYLCASSPGWHEKLFFGSGTQLSVL.

The V gene is TRBV25-1, the J gene TRBJ1-5; D might be TRBD1 (5 bases). There are 14 residues in the CDR3. V lost 4 bases and J 3 bases, leaving 10 bases between the germline ends. Germline V CDR1 and CDR2: MGHDK, SYGVNS. The DNA for the CDR3 is TGTGCCAGCAGTGGAGGGGTGGACAATCAGCCCCAGCATTTT. Protein sequence: CASSGGVDNQPQHF.

J is TRBJ2-1 and V is TRBV9; 7 bases are shared with TRBD2. The CDR3 extends over 13 amino acids. Germline CDR1 reads SGDLS; CDR2 reads YYNGEE. V shed 4 bases and J 7 bases; nucleotides not matched to a gene: 5. The CDR3, as DNA: TGTGCCAGCAGCCCTGGACTAGGGAATGAGCAGTTCTTC. Translating gives CASSPGLGNEQFF.

This clone was seen a handful of times. The J gene is TRBJ2-5, the V gene TRBV28; 9 bases fit TRBD1. From germline, CDR1 is MDHEN and CDR2 SYDVKM. This CDR3 region has 14 residues. V lost 6 bases to trimming and J lost 11 bases; unmatched junction nucleotides: 13. The CDR3 nucleotides read TGTGCCAGCAGCCCTATACAGGGGGCGAGGGAGCAGTACTTC. Amino acid sequence: CASSPIQGAREQYF. The full variable domain, with the rest looked up from reference TRBV28 and TRBJ2-5, is DVKVTQSSRYLVKRTGEKVFLECVQDMDHENMFWYRQDPGLGLRLIYFSYDVKMKEKGDIPEGYSVSREKKERFSLILESASTNQTSMYLCASSPIQGAREQYFGPGTRLLVL.

The V call is TRBV27, the J call TRBJ2-2; D is possibly TRBD2 (6 bases). Deletions cut 1 base from V and 6 bases from J, with 6 bases between. Germline V lookup: CDR1 MNHEY, CDR2 SMNVEV (reference sequence). The CDR3 totals 13 residues. CDR3 DNA sequence: TGTGCCAGCAGTTTATGGGAGGCCGGGGAGCTGTTTTTT. It specifies CASSLWEAGELFF.

V and J are TRBV15 and TRBJ2-7; D might be TRBD1 or TRBD2, each matching 6 bases. V was trimmed by 0 bases and J by 6 bases, leaving 21 bases between them. CDR1 and CDR2 from the germline V gene are LNHNV and YYDKDF (reference sequence). This CDR3 comprises 17 residues. Here the CDR3 DNA reads TGTGCCACCAGCAGAGATCGATGGGGGGCCCCTAATGGCGAGCAGTACTTC. This codes for CATSRDRWGAPNGEQYF.